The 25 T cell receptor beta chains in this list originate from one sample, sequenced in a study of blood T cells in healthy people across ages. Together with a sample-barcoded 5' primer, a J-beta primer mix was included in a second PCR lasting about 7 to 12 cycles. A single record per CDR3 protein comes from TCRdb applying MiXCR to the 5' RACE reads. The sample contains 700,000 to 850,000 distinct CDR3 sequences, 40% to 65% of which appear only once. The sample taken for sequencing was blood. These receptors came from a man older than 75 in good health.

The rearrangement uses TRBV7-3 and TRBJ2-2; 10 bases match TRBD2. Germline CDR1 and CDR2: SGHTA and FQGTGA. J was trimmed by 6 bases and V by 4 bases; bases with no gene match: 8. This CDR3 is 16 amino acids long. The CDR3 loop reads CASSSKREGLSGELFF. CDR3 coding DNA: TGTGCCAGCAGCTCCAAGCGGGAGGGCCTCTCCGGGGAGCTGTTTTTT.

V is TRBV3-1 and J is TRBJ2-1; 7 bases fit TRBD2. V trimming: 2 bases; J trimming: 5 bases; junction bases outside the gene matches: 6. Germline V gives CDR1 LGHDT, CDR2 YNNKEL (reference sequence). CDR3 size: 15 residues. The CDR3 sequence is CASSQNPGGDNEQFF. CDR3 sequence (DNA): TGTGCCAGCAGCCAAAACCCGGGGGGAGACAATGAGCAGTTCTTC.

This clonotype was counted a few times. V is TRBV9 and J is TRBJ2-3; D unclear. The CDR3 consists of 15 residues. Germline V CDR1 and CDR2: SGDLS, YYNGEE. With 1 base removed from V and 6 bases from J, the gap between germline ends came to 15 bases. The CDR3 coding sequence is TGTGCCAGCAGCGTAAGGGTGACGCCTGTCGATACGCAGTATTTT. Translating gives CASSVRVTPVDTQYF. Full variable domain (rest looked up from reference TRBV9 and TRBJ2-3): DSGVTQTPKHLITATGQRVTLRCSPRSGDLSVYWYQQSLDQGLQFLIQYYNGEERAKGNILERFSAQQFPDLHSELNLSSLELGDSALYFCASSVRVTPVDTQYFGPGTRLTVL.

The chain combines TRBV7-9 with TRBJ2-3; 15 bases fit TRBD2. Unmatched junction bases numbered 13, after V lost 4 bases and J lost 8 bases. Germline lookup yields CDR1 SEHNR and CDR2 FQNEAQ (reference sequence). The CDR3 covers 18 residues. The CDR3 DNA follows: TGTGCCAGCAGCTCGAGAGGGGGACTAGCGGGAGGACTAGGTACGCAGTATTTT. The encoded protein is CASSSRGGLAGGLGTQYF.

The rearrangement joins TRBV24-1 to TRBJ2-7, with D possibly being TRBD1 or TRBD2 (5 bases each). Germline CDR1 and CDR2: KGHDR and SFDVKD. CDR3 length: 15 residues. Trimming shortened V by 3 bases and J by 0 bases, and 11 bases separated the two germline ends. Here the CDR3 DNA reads TGTGCCACCAGTGATGCCGGGACGGCCTCCTACGAGCAGTACTTC. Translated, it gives CATSDAGTASYEQYF.

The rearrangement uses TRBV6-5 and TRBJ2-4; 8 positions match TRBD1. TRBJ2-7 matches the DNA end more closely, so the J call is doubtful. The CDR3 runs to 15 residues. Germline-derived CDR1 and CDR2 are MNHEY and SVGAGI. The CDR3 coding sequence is TGTGCCACCCAAAACGACAGGGGCATGTTCTACGAGCAGTACTTC. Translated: CATQNDRGMFYEQYF.

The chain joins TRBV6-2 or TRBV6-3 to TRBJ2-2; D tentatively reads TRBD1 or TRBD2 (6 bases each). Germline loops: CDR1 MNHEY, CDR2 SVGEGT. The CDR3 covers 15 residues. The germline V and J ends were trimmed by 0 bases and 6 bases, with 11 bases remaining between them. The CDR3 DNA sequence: TGTGCCAGCAGTTACTCTGACAGGAGGGCCGGGGAGCTGTTTTTT. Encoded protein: CASSYSDRRAGELFF.

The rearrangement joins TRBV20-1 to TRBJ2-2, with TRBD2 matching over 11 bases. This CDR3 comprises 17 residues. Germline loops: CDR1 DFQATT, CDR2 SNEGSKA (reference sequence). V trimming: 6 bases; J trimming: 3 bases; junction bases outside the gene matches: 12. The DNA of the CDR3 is TGCAGTGCCACACCAGCTAGCGGGAGGTCTTACACCGGGGAGCTGTTTTTT. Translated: CSATPASGRSYTGELFF.

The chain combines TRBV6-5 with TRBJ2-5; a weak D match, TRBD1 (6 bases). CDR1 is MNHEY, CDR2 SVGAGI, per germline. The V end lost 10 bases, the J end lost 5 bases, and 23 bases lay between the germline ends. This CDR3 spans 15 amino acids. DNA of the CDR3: TGTGCCACACAGGGTGCCGGCACGTCTAGCGAGACCCAGTACTTC. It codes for CATQGAGTSSETQYF.

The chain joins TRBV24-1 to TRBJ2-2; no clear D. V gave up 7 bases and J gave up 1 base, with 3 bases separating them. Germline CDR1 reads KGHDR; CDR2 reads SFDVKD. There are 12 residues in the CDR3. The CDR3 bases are TGTGCCACCAGGATGAACACCGGGGAGCTGTTTTTT. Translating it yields CATRMNTGELFF.

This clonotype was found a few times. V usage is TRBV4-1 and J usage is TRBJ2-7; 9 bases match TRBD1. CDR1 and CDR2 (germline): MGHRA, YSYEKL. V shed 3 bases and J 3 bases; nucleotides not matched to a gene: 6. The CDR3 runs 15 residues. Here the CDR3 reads CASSHGQGWDYEQYF. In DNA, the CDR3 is TGCGCCAGCAGCCATGGACAGGGGTGGGACTACGAGCAGTACTTC.

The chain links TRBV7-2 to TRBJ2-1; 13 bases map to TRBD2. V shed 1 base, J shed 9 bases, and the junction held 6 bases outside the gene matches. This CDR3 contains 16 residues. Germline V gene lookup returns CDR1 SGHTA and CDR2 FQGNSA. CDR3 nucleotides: TGTGCCAGCAGCTTAGTGGGGACTAGCGGGACGGCTGAGCAGTTCTTC. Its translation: CASSLVGTSGTAEQFF. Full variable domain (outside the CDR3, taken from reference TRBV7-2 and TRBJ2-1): GAGVSQSPSNKVTEKGKDVELRCDPISGHTALYWYRQSLGQGLEFLIYFQGNSAPDKSGLPSDRFSAERTGGSVSTLTIQRTQQEDSAVYLCASSLVGTSGTAEQFFGPGTRLTVL.

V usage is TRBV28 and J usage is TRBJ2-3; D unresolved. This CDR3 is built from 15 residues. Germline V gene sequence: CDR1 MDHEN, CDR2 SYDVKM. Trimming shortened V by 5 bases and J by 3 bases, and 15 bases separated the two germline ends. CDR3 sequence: CASSRVVQATDTQYF. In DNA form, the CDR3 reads TGTGCCAGCAGTCGGGTGGTTCAGGCAACAGATACGCAGTATTTT. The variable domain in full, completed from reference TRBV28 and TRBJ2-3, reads DVKVTQSSRYLVKRTGEKVFLECVQDMDHENMFWYRQDPGLGLRLIYFSYDVKMKEKGDIPEGYSVSREKKERFSLILESASTNQTSMYLCASSRVVQATDTQYFGPGTRLTVL.

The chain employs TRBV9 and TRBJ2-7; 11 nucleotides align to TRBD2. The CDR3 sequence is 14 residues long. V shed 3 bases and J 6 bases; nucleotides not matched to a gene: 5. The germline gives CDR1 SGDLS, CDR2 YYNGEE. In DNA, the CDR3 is TGTGCCAGCAGCGCCACCGGGACTAGCGGCGAGCAGTACTTC. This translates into CASSATGTSGEQYF.

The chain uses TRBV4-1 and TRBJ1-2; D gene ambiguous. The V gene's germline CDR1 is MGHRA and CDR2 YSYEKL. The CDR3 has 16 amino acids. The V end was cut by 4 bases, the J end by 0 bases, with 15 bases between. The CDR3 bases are TGCGCCAGCAGCCGAACGGAACAGTTAACTAACTATGGCTACACCTTC. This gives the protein CASSRTEQLTNYGYTF.

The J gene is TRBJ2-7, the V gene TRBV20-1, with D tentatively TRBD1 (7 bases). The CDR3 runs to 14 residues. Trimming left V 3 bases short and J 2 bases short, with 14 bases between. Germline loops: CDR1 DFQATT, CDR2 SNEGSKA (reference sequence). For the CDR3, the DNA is TGCAGTGCTAGTGTCGCGGGACAGCCCTACGAGCAGTACTTC. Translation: CSASVAGQPYEQYF.

CDR3 loop: CASSLVTSGSGNEQFF. The CDR3 nucleotides read TGCGCCAGCAGCTTGGTGACTAGCGGGAGCGGCAATGAGCAGTTCTTC. V gene TRBV5-1 combines with J gene TRBJ2-1; 12 positions match TRBD2. With 0 bases clipped from V and 6 bases from J, the junction kept 4 bases outside the gene matches. Germline CDR1 reads SGHRS; CDR2 reads YFSETQ. This CDR3 region has 16 residues. The full variable domain, in which reference TRBV5-1 and TRBJ2-1 provide the parts outside the CDR3, is KAGVTQTPRYLIKTRGQQVTLSCSPISGHRSVSWYQQTPGQGLQFLFEYFSETQRNKGNFPGRFSGRQFSNSRSEMNVSTLELGDSALYLCASSLVTSGSGNEQFFGPGTRLTVL.

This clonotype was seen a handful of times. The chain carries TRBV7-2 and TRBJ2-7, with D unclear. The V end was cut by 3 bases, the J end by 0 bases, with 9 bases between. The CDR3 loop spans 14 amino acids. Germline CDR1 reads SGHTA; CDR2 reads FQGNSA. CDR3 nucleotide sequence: TGTGCCAGCAGCTTGTACCGAGGCTCCTACGAGCAGTACTTC. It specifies CASSLYRGSYEQYF.

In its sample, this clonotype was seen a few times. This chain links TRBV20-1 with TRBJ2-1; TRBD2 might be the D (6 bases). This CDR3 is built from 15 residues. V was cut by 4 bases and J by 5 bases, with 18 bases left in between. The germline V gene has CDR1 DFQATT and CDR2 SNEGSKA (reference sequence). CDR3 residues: CSATTGTSHDNEQFF. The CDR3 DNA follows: TGCAGTGCTACAACCGGGACTTCGCACGACAATGAGCAGTTCTTC.

As DNA, the CDR3 is TGCAGCGTACTCTCCCTAATTGGGGATGAGCAGTTCTTC. Translated: CSVLSLIGDEQFF. The genes are TRBV29-1 and TRBJ2-1; D is unclear. Between the trimmed V and J ends, which lost 6 bases and 8 bases, there was a span of 17 bases. CDR1 is SQVTM and CDR2 is ANQGSEA in the germline V gene. The CDR3 loop spans 13 amino acids.

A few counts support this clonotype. This CDR3 is CASSKTTGGTETQYF. CDR3 in DNA: TGTGCCAGCAGTAAAACTACAGGGGGCACGGAGACCCAGTACTTC. The chain combines TRBV6-6 with TRBJ2-5, with 9 nucleotides matching TRBD1. J gave up 5 bases and V 5 bases, and 9 bases lay outside the gene matches. Per the germline V gene, CDR1 is MNHNY and CDR2 is SVGAGI (reference sequence). The CDR3 runs to 15 residues.

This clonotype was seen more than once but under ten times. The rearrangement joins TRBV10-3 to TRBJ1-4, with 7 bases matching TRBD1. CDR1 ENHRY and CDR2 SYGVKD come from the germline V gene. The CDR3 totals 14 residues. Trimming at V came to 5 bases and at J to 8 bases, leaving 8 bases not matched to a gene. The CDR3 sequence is CAISPTGLGEKLFF. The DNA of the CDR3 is TGTGCCATCAGTCCGACAGGGCTAGGGGAAAAACTGTTTTTT.

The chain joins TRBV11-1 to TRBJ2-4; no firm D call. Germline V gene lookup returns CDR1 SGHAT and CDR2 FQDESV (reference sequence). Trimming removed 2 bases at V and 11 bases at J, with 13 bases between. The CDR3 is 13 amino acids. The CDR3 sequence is CASSLLQDGLQYF. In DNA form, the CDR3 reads TGTGCCAGCAGCTTACTGCAAGACGGGCTTCAGTACTTC.

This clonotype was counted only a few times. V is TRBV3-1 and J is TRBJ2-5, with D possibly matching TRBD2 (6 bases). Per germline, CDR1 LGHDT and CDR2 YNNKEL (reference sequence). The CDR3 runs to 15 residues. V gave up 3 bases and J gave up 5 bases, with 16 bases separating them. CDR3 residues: CASSHKSPGVETQYF. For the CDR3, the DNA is TGTGCCAGCAGCCATAAATCGCCGGGGGTGGAGACCCAGTACTTC.

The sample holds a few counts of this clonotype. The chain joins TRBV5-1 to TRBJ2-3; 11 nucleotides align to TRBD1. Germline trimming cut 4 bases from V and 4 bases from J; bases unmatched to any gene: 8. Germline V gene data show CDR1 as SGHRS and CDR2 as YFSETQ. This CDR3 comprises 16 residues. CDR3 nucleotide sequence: TGCGCCAGCAGCAGGACAGGGGGCGGATTTGCAGATACGCAGTATTTT. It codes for CASSRTGGGFADTQYF.